This T cell receptor (beta chain) was recovered during a study of metastatic and nonmetastatic thyroid tumors. There are 13 residues in the CDR3. The V gene's germline CDR1 is KGHDR and CDR2 SFDVKD. Trimming pared 5 bases from V and 10 bases from J, leaving 14 bases between. TCRdb reanalyzed the PCR reads via MiXCR. The sample lists about 19,000 clones; 22% were seen once. No patient had received any treatment before thyroid surgery. Sequencing was done on a sample of tumor tissue. The receptor was derived from a male donor with papillary thyroid cancer or a benign thyroid nodule (not recorded which). Some clones in this sample may be carry-over from other donors' samples. The V call is TRBV24-1, the J call TRBJ2-1; unclear D gene. This CDR3 reads CATSVRVLGEQFF. The CDR3 DNA reads as TGTGCCACCAGTGTTCGGGTGTTAGGGGAGCAGTTCTTC.